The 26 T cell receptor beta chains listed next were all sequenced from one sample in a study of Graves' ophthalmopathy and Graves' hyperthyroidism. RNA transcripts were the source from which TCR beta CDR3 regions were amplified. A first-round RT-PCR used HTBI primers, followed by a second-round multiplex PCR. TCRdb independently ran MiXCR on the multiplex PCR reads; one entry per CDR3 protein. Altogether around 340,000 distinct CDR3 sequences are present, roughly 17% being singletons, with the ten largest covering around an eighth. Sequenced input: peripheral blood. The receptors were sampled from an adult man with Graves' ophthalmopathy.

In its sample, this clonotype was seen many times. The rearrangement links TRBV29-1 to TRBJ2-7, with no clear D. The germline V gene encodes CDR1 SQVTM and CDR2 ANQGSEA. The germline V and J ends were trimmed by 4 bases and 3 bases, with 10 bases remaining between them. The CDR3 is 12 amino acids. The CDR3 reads CSVGWVSYEQYF. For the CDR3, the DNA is TGCAGCGTTGGGTGGGTTAGCTACGAGCAGTACTTC.

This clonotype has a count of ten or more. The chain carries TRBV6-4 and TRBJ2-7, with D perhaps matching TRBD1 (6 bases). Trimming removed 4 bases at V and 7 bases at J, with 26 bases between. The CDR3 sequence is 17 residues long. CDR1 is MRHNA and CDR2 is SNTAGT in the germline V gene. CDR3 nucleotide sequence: TGTGCCAGCAGTGCTCCACTCCAGGGGCCAGCTTTACCTGAGCAGTACTTC. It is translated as CASSAPLQGPALPEQYF.

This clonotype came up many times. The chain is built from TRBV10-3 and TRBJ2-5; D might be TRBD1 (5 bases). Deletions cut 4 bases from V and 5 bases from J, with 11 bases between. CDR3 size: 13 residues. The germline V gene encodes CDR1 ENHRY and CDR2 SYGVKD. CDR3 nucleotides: TGTGCCATCAGTGGTTCAGGGTTGGAGACCCAGTACTTC. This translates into CAISGSGLETQYF.

CDR3 amino acids: CASSYTPGQVHYGYTF. CDR3 DNA sequence: TGTGCCAGCAGTTACACACCGGGACAGGTCCACTATGGCTACACCTTC. The chain recombines TRBV11-2 with TRBJ1-2, with TRBD1 matching over 8 bases. The CDR3 is 16 amino acids. J was trimmed by 3 bases and V by 6 bases; bases with no gene match: 12. CDR1 is SGHAT and CDR2 is FQNNGV in the germline V gene.

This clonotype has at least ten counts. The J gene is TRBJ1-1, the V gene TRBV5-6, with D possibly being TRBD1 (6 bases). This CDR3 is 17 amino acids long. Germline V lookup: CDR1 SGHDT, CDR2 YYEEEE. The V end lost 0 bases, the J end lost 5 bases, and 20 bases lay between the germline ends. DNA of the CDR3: TGTGCCAGCAGCTTGGAGGTCCCTCGTAGAGGGGGTACTGAAGCTTTCTTT. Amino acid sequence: CASSLEVPRRGGTEAFF.

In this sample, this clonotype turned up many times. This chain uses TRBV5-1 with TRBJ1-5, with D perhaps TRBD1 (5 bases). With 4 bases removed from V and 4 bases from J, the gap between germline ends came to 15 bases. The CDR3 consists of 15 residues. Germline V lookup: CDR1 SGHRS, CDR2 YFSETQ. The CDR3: CASSPDGAGNQPQHF. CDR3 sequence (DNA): TGCGCCAGCAGCCCGGACGGGGCTGGGAATCAGCCCCAGCATTTT. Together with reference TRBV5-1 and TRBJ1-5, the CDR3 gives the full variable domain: KAGVTQTPRYLIKTRGQQVTLSCSPISGHRSVSWYQQTPGQGLQFLFEYFSETQRNKGNFPGRFSGRQFSNSRSEMNVSTLELGDSALYLCASSPDGAGNQPQHFGDGTRLSIL.

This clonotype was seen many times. The CDR3: CSADGLAGLGETQYF. In nucleotides, the CDR3 is TGCAGTGCCGACGGACTAGCGGGGCTGGGGGAGACCCAGTACTTC. The chain links TRBV20-1 to TRBJ2-5, with TRBD2 matching over 12 bases. This CDR3 has 15 residues. Germline V gives CDR1 DFQATT, CDR2 SNEGSKA (reference sequence). The V and J ends lost 6 bases and 5 bases, in that order; junction bases with no gene match: 10.

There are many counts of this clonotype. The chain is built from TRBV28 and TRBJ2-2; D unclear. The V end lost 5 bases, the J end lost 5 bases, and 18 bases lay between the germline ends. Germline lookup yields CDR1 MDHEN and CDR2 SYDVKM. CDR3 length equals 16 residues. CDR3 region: CASSTHRLKRTGELFF. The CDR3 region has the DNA TGTGCCAGCAGTACCCACAGATTAAAGAGGACCGGGGAGCTGTTTTTT.

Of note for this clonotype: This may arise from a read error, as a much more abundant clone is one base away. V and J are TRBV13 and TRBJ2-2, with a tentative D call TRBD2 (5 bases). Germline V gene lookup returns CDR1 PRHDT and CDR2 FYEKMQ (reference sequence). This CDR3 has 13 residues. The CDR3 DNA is TGTACCAGCAGTGACGACGGGGCCGGGGAGCTGTTTTTT. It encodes CTSSDDGAGELFF.

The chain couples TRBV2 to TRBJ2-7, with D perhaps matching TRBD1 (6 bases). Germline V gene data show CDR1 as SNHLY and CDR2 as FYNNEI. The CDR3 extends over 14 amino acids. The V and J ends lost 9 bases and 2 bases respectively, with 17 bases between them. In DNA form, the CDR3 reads TGTGCCAGTCCAGGACAGCAGGGGACCTACGAGCAGTACTTC. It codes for CASPGQQGTYEQYF.

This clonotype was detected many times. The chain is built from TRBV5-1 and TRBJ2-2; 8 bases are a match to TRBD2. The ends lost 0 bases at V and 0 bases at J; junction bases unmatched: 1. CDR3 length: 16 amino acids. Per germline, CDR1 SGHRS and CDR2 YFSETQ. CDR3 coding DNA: TGCGCCAGCAGCTTGGCAGCGGGGGCGAACACCGGGGAGCTGTTTTTT. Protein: CASSLAAGANTGELFF. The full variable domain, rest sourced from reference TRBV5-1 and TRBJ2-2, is KAGVTQTPRYLIKTRGQQVTLSCSPISGHRSVSWYQQTPGQGLQFLFEYFSETQRNKGNFPGRFSGRQFSNSRSEMNVSTLELGDSALYLCASSLAAGANTGELFFGEGSRLTVL.

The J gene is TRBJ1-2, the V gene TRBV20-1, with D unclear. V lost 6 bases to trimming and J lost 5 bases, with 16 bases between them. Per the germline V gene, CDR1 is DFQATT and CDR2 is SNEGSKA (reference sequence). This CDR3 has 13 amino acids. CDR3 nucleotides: TGCAGTGCCCCAATATCCGCCGGGTATGGCTACACCTTC. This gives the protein CSAPISAGYGYTF.

In nucleotides, the CDR3 is TGTGCCAGCATAGGGACAGGCTTGAAGACCCAGTACTTC. Residues: CASIGTGLKTQYF. The rearrangement uses TRBV28 and TRBJ2-5; the match to TRBD1 covers 8 bases. J gave up 6 bases and V 7 bases, and 7 bases lay outside the gene matches. Germline assignment: CDR1 MDHEN and CDR2 SYDVKM. The CDR3 length is 13 residues.

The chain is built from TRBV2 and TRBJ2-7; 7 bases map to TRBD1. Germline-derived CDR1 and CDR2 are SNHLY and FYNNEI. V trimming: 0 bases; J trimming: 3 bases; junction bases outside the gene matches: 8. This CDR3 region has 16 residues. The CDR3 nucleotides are TGTGCCAGCAGTGAAGCCCCCAGGACAGGCGACTACGAGCAGTACTTC. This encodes CASSEAPRTGDYEQYF.

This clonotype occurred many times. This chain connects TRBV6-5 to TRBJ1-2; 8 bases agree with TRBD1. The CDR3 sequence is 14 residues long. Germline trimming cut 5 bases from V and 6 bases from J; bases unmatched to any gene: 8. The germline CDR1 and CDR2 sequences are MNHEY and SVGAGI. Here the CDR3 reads CASSPPTGANGYTF. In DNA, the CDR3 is TGTGCCAGCAGTCCCCCGACAGGGGCTAATGGCTACACCTTC.

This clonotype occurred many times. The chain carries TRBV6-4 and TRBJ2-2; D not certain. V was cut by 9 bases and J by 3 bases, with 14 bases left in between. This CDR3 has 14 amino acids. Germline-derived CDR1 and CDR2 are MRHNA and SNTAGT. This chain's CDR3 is CASGVDTHTGELFF. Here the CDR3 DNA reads TGTGCCAGTGGGGTTGACACTCACACCGGGGAGCTGTTTTTT.

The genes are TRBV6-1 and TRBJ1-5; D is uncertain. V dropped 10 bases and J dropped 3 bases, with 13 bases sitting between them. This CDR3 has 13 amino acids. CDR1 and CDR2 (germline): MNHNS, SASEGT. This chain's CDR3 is CAIRAATNQPQHF. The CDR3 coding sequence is TGTGCCATCAGAGCCGCCACCAATCAGCCCCAGCATTTT.

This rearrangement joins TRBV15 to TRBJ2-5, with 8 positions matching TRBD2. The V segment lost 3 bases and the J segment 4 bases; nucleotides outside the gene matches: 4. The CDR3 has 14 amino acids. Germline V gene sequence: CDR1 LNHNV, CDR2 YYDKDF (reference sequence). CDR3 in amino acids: CATSSRGGPETQYF. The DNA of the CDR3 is TGTGCCACCAGCAGTCGGGGGGGCCCAGAGACCCAGTACTTC.

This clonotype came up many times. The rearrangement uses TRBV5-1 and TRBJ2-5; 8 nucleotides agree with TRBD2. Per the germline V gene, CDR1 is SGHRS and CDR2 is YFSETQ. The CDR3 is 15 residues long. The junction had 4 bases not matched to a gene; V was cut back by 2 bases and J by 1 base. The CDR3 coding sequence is TGCGCCAGCAGCTTTGTAGCGGGAATCCAAGAGACCCAGTACTTC. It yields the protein CASSFVAGIQETQYF.

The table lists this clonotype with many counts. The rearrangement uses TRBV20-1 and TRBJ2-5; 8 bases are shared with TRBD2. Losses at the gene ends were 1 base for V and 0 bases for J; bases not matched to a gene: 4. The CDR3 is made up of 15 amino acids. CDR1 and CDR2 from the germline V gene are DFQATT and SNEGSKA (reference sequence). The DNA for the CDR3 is TGCAGTGCTAGAGTTCTAGCGGGTTACCAAGAGACCCAGTACTTC. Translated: CSARVLAGYQETQYF.

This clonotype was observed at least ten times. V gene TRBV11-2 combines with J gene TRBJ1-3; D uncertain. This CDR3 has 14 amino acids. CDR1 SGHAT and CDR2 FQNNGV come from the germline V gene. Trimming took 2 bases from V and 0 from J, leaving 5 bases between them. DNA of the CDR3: TGTGCCAGCAGCTTAAGGCACTCTGGAAACACCATATATTTT. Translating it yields CASSLRHSGNTIYF. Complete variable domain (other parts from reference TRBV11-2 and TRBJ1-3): EAGVAQSPRYKIIEKRQSVAFWCNPISGHATLYWYQQILGQGPKLLIQFQNNGVVDDSQLPKDRFSAERLKGVDSTLKIQPAKLEDSAVYLCASSLRHSGNTIYFGEGSWLTVV.

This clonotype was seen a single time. CDR3: CATGGQGVGGYTF. As DNA, the CDR3 is TGTGCCACCGGAGGACAGGGTGTGGGAGGCTACACCTTC. The chain recombines TRBV19 with TRBJ1-2; 8 bases line up with TRBD1. V shed 10 bases, J shed 8 bases, and the junction held 12 bases outside the gene matches. In germline, CDR1 is LNHDA, CDR2 SQIVND (reference sequence). The CDR3 runs to 13 residues.

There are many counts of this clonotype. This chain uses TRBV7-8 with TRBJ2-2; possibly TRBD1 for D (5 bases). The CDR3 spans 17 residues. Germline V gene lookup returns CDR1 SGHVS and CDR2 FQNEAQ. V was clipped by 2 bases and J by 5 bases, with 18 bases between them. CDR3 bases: TGTGCCAGCAGCTTAAGGGGCGGCAGATTTGGTACCGGGGAGCTGTTTTTT. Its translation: CASSLRGGRFGTGELFF. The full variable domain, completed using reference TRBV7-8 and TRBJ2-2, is GAGVSQSPRYKVAKRGQDVALRCDPISGHVSLFWYQQALGQGPEFLTYFQNEAQLDKSGLPSDRFFAERPEGSVSTLKIQRTQQEDSAVYLCASSLRGGRFGTGELFFGEGSRLTVL.

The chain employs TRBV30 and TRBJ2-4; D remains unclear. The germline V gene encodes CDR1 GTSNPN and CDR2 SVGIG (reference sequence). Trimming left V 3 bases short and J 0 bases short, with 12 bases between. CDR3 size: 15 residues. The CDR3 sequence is CAWRQALPAKNIQYF. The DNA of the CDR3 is TGTGCCTGGAGGCAGGCTCTTCCAGCCAAAAACATTCAGTACTTC. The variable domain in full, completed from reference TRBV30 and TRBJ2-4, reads SQTIHQWPATLVQPVGSPLSLECTVEGTSNPNLYWYRQAAGRGLQLLFYSVGIGQISSEVPQNLSASRPQDRQFILSSKKLLLSDSGFYLCAWRQALPAKNIQYFGAGTRLSVL.

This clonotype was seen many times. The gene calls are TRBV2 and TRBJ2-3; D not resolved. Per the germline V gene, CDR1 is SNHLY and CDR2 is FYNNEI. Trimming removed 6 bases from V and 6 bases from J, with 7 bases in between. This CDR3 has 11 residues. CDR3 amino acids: CASRSLDTQYF. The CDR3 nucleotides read TGTGCCAGCAGGTCTTTGGATACGCAGTATTTT. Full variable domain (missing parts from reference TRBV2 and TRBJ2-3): EPEVTQTPSHQVTQMGQEVILRCVPISNHLYFYWYRQILGQKVEFLVSFYNNEISEKSEIFDDQFSVERPDGSNFTLKIRSTKLEDSAMYFCASRSLDTQYFGPGTRLTVL.

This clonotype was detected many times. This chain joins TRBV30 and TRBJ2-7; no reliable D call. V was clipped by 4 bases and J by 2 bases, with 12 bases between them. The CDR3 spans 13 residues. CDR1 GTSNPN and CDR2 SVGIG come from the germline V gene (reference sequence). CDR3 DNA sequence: TGTGCCTGGAATCGAGCGAACCCCTACGAGCAGTACTTC. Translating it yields CAWNRANPYEQYF.